This TCR beta chain was captured by sequencing in a study of blood T cell repertoires in COVID-19. Looking at the study overall: Sample material is recorded as cDNA or gDNA derived from T cells, B-cell-depleted T cells, or PBMCs.

This CDR3 comprises 15 residues. The V gene lost 0 bases and the J gene lost 7 bases, with 10 bases spanning the gap. In germline, CDR1 is ENHRY, CDR2 SYGVKD. Some clones are missing from TCRdb's copy, which holds only in-frame ones; the method was immunoSEQ multiplex PCR. In the table there are 280,000 or so clones, roughly 86% of which are singletons. This rearrangement joins TRBV10-3 to TRBJ1-6; possible D gene TRBD1, 5 bases. The receptor comes from a woman in her twenties or thirties who had recovered from COVID-19. The specimen sequenced was peripheral blood. CDR3 bases: TGTGCCATCAGTGAGTCGGGAGGGGCCAATTCACCCCTCCACTTT. It codes for CAISESGGANSPLHF.